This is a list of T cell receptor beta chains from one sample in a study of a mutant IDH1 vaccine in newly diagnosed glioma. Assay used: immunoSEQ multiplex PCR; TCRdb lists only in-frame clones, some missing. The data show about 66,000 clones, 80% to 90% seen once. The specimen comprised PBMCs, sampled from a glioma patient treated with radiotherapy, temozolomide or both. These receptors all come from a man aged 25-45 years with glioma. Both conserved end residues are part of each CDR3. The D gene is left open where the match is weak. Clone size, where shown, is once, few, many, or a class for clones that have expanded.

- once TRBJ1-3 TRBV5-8 CASSLGRGSGNTIYF TGTGCCAGCAGCTTGGGACGGGGATCCGGAAACACCATATATTTT
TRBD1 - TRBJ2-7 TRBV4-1 CASSHGQGVPYEQYF TGCGCCAGCAGCCACGGACAGGGTGTACCCTACGAGCAGTACTTC
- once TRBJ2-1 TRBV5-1 CASSQAVGGTYNEQFF TGCGCCAGCAGCCAGGCAGTCGGGGGTACCTACAATGAGCAGTTCTTC
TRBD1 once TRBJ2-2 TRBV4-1 CASSQDGTGHTGELFF TGCGCCAGCAGCCAAGACGGGACAGGGCACACCGGGGAGCTGTTTTTT
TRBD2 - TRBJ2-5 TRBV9 CASSDGTSGGLETQYF TGTGCCAGCAGCGACGGGACTAGCGGGGGTTTGGAGACCCAGTACTTC
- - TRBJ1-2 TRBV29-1 CSGGGVDYGYTF TGCAGCGGTGGAGGGGTGGACTATGGCTACACCTTC
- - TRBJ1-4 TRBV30 CAWSVMRVGEKLFF TGTGCCTGGAGTGTAATGCGGGTTGGTGAAAAACTGTTTTTT
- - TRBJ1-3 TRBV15 CATSSRGRGEPGNTIYF TGTGCCACCAGCAGTCGAGGACGAGGAGAACCTGGAAACACCATATATTTT
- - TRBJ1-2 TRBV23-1 CASSPQKGGEGYGYTF TGCGCCAGCAGTCCCCAAAAAGGGGGAGAAGGCTATGGCTACACCTTC
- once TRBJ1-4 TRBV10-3 CAISESDLSNEKRLFF TGTGCCATCAGTGAGTCGGACCTGAGTAATGAAAAAAGGCTGTTTTTT
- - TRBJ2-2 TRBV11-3 CASSRDRRTGELFF TGTGCCAGCAGCCGCGACAGGCGCACCGGGGAGCTGTTTTTT
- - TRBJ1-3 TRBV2 CASSPDGSPGNTIYF TGTGCCAGCAGTCCGGACGGTAGCCCTGGAAACACCATATATTTT
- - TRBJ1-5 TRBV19 CASSQRDYSNQPQHF TGTGCCAGTAGCCAACGGGACTATAGCAATCAGCCCCAGCATTTT
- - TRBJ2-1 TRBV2 CARGSAGEQFF TGTGCCCGGGGTTCAGCGGGTGAGCAGTTCTTC
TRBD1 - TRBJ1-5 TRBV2 CAQWGQGNQPQHF TGTGCCCAGTGGGGACAGGGAAATCAGCCCCAGCATTTT
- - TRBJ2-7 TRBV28 CASSLPSYEQYF TGTGCCAGCAGTTTACCCAGCTACGAGCAGTACTTC
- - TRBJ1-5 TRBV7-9 CASSDAGGSNQPQHF TGTGCCAGCAGCGACGCGGGGGGTAGCAATCAGCCCCAGCATTTT
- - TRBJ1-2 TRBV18 CASSLGEDGYTF TGTGCCAGCTCCCTCGGGGAAGATGGCTACACCTTC
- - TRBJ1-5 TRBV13 CATSRGNQPRHF TGTGCCACGTCGAGGGGGAATCAGCCCCGGCATTTT
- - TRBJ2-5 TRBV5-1 CASSLDPVGTQYF TGCGCCAGCAGCTTGGATCCGGTGGGGACCCAGTACTTC
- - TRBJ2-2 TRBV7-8 CASSPRDGSNTGELFF TGTGCCAGCAGCCCCCGGGATGGGTCGAACACCGGGGAGCTGTTTTTT
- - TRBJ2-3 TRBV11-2 CASSLRETDTQYF TGTGCCAGCAGCTTAAGGGAAACAGATACGCAGTATTTT
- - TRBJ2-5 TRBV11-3 CASSSNQETQYF TGTGCCAGCAGCTCGAACCAAGAGACCCAGTACTTC
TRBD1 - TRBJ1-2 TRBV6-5 CASSYSGTGGIGYTF TGTGCCAGCAGTTACTCCGGGACAGGGGGCATTGGCTACACCTTC
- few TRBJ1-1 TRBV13 CASSPSFGLKRNTEAFF TGTGCCAGCAGCCCTAGTTTCGGGCTTAAGCGGAACACTGAAGCTTTCTTT
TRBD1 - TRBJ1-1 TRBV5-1 CASSGGQRRNLNTEAFF TGCGCCAGCAGCGGGGGACAGCGCCGAAACCTGAACACTGAAGCTTTCTTT
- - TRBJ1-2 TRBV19 CASGSQGYYGYTF TGTGCCAGCGGAAGCCAGGGTTACTATGGCTACACCTTC
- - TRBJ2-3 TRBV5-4 CASSPEGRLTQYF TGTGCCAGCAGCCCGGAAGGTCGCCTTACGCAGTATTTT
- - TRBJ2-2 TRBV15 CATSRDFGGASTGELFF TGTGCCACCAGCAGAGATTTTGGGGGGGCATCCACCGGGGAGCTGTTTTTT
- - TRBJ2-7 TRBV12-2 CASRLLGGACYEQYF TGTGCAAGTCGCTTACTGGGGGGCGCGTGTTACGAGCAGTACTTC
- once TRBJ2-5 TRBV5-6 CASSTQETQYF TGTGCCAGCAGCACCCAAGAGACCCAGTACTTC
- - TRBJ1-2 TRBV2 CASSEWGRGYTF TGTGCCAGCAGTGAATGGGGTCGGGGCTACACCTTC
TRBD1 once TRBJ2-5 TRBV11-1 CASSSPGQGKETQYF TGTGCCAGCAGCTCTCCGGGACAGGGGAAAGAGACCCAGTACTTC
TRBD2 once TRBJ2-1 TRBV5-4 CASSAGTSSYNEQFF TGTGCCAGCAGCGCCGGGACTAGCTCCTACAATGAGCAGTTCTTC
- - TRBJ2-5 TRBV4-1 CASSQAQGQETQYF TGCGCCAGCAGCCAGGCACAGGGCCAAGAGACCCAGTACTTC
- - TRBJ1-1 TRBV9 CASSVQGETAEAFF TGTGCCAGCAGCGTCCAAGGGGAGACCGCTGAAGCTTTCTTT
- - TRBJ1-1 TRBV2 CASRERAMNTEAFF TGTGCCAGCAGAGAACGCGCCATGAACACTGAAGCTTTCTTT
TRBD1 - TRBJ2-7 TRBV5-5 CASSLLTGQPSSYEQYF TGTGCCAGCAGCTTGCTGACGGGACAGCCTAGCTCCTACGAGCAGTACTTC
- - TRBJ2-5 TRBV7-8 CASSLAGGRETQYF TGTGCCAGCAGCTTAGCGGGGGGCCGAGAGACCCAGTACTTC
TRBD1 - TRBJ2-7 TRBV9 CASSPKDRGYEQYF TGTGCCAGCAGCCCCAAGGACAGGGGCTACGAGCAGTACTTC
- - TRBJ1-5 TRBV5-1 CASSLEGRDQPQHF TGCGCCAGCAGCTTGGAAGGTAGGGACCAGCCCCAGCATTTT
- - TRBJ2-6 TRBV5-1 CASSLPVSGANVLTF TGCGCCAGCAGCTTACCAGTGTCTGGGGCCAACGTCCTGACTTTC
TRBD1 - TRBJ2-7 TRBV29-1 CSVETGTGGDEQYF TGCAGCGTTGAGACCGGGACAGGGGGCGACGAGCAGTACTTC
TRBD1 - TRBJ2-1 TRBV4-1 CASSDRDRGLREQFF TGCGCCAGCAGCGACCGGGACAGGGGGCTTCGTGAGCAGTTCTTC
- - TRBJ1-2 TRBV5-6 CASIPRNSGGGYGYTF TGTGCCAGCATCCCCCGGAATAGCGGGGGAGGCTATGGCTACACCTTC
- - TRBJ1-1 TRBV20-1 CSASSRAEAFF TGCAGTGCTAGTTCTCGGGCTGAAGCTTTCTTT
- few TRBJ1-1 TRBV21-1 CASSKGVTGGTRGTEAFF TGTGCCAGCAGCAAAGGGGTGACAGGGGGCACCCGCGGCACTGAAGCTTTCTTT
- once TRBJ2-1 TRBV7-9 CASSSLYNEQFF TGTGCCAGCAGCTCACTCTACAATGAGCAGTTCTTC
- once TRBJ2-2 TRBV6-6 CASSYGSASNTGELFF TGTGCCAGCAGTTACGGTTCGGCTTCGAACACCGGGGAGCTGTTTTTT
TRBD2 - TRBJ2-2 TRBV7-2 CASSPGLANTGELFF TGTGCCAGCAGCCCTGGACTAGCCAACACCGGGGAGCTGTTTTTT
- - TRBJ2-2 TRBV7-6 CASSFLGGNTGELFF TGTGCCAGCAGCTTTCTCGGGGGAAACACCGGGGAGCTGTTTTTT
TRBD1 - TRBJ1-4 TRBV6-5 CASSPTGGFEKLFF TGTGCCAGCAGCCCTACAGGGGGTTTTGAAAAACTGTTTTTT
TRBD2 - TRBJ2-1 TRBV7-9 CASSLGLAEYNEQFF TGTGCCAGCAGCCTGGGACTAGCGGAGTACAATGAGCAGTTCTTC